The T cell receptor beta chain described here comes from a study of cytomegalovirus exposure and HLA in healthy donors. About this clone: Its antigen is currently unknown.

Study-wide points: Overall, approximately 150 TCR beta chains were annotated as cytomegalovirus-associated. The authors later linked a missense DCLRE1C variant to TCR beta V- and J-gene trimming.

PCR was performed using 60 Vbeta and 13 Jbeta primers. Libraries were prepared by immunoSEQ multiplex PCR; TCRdb keeps only in-frame clonotypes and omits some of them. The table has 180,000 or so clones, around 80% seen once. There are 13 residues in the CDR3. CDR1 and CDR2 from the germline V gene are SGHKS and YYEKEE (reference sequence). J was trimmed by 11 bases and V by 0 bases; bases with no gene match: 7. The V gene is TRBV5-5, the J gene TRBJ2-5, with 7 bases fitting TRBD1. Sequenced sample: PBMCs. The origin of this receptor is a woman aged 25 to 39 in good health and CMV-seropositive. The CDR3 region has the DNA TGTGCCAGCAGCTTGGAGGGGGCAGGGGAGCAGTACTTC. Amino acid sequence: CASSLEGAGEQYF.